Given below is one T cell receptor (beta chain) in context. The target antigen is unknown. In the sorted-subset replicate PCRs, approximately 200 ng DNA, tens of thousands of T cell genomes, was used. Generated by immunoSEQ multiplex PCR, the TCRdb table keeps only in-frame clones and is missing some. The table includes more than 2 million clones, approximately 95% detected once. The V and J ends lost 3 bases and 1 base respectively, with 15 bases between them. The germline CDR1 and CDR2 sequences are MNHNS and SASEGT. The CDR3 runs 16 residues. These data are taken from a study of shared clonotypes between healthy human individuals. Study observations and caveats: The rarefaction results pointed to incomplete sorted-subset sequencing despite large depth.

The genes are TRBV6-1 and TRBJ2-5; TRBD2 might be the D (5 bases). The sequenced sample was naive CD4+ T cells sorted from blood. Subset in this sample: CD45RA+ positively selected. This clonotype was sampled from a man in his late teens or twenties in good health. As DNA, the CDR3 is TGTGCCAGCAGTGACTACGGGGTGGGTCTCCAAGAGACCCAGTACTTC. This translates into CASSDYGVGLQETQYF.